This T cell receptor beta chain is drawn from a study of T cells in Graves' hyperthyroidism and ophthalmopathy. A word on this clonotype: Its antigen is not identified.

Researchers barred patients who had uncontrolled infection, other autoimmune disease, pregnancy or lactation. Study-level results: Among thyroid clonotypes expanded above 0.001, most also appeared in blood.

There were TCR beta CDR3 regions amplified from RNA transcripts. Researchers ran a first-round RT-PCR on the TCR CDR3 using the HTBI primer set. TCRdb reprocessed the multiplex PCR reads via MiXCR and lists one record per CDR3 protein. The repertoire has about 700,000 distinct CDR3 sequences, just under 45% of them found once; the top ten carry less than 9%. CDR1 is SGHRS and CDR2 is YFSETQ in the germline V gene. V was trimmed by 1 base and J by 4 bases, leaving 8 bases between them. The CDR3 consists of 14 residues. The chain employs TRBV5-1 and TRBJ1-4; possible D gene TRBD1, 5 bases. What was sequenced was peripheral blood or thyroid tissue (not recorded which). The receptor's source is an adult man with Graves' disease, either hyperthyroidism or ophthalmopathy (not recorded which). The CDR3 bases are TGCGCCAGCAGCTTGCGACAGAGTAATGAAAAACTGTTTTTT. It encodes CASSLRQSNEKLFF. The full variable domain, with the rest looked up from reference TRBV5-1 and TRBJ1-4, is KAGVTQTPRYLIKTRGQQVTLSCSPISGHRSVSWYQQTPGQGLQFLFEYFSETQRNKGNFPGRFSGRQFSNSRSEMNVSTLELGDSALYLCASSLRQSNEKLFFGSGTQLSVL.